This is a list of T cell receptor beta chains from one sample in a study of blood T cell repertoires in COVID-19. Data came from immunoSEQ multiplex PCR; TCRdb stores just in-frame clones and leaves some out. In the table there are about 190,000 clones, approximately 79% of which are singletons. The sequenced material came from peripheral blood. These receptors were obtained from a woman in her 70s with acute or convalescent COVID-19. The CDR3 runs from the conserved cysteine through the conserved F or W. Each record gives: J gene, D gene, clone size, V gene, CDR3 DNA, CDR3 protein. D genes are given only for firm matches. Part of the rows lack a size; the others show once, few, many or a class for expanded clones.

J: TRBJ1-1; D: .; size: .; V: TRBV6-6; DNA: TGTGCCAGCACCCAAGGTGGCGGGGGTGGCACTGAAGCTTTCTTT; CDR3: CASTQGGGGGTEAFF
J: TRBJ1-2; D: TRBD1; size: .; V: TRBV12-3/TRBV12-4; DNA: TGTGCCAGCAGCTCGACAGGGCGGTATGGCTACACCTTC; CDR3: CASSSTGRYGYTF
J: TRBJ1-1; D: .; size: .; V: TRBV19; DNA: TGTGCCAGTAGTATCCCGAACGACAGATGGAGGGGAAACACTGAAGCTTTCTTT; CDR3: CASSIPNDRWRGNTEAFF
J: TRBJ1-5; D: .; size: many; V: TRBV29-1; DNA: TGCAGCGTTTCCGACGGGAACAATCAGCCCCAGCATTTT; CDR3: CSVSDGNNQPQHF
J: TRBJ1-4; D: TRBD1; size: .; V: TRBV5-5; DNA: TGTGCCAGCAGCGTGACGGGACAGGAGACAGAAAAACTGTTTTTT; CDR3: CASSVTGQETEKLFF
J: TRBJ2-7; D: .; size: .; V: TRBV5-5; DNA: TGTGCCAGCAGCACCGACAGTTTTCGCTACGAGCAGTACTTC; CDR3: CASSTDSFRYEQYF
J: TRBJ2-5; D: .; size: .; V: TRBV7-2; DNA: TGTGCCAGCAGCTTGCCGGTAGCGGAAGAGACCCAGTACTTC; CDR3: CASSLPVAEETQYF
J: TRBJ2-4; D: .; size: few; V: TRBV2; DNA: TGTGCCAGCAGTGAAGATGGGCTAGCCAAAAACATTCAGTACTTC; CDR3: CASSEDGLAKNIQYF
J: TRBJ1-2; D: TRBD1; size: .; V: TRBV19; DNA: TGTGCCAGTAGTATTGGCCGGGACAGGGAATATGGCTACACCTTC; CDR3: CASSIGRDREYGYTF
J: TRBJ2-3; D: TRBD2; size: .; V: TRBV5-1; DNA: TGCGCCAGCAGCTTGGAACATTTTAGCGGGAATACAGATACGCAGTATTTT; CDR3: CASSLEHFSGNTDTQYF
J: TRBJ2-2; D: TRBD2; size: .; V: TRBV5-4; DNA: TGTGCCAGCAGCTCGCAACCTAGCGGTTCGAACACCGGGGAGCTGTTTTTT; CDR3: CASSSQPSGSNTGELFF
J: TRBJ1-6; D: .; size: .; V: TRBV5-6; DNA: TGTGCCAGCAGCCTCGGAAGGGGAGGTATCTCACCCCTCCACTTT; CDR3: CASSLGRGGISPLHF
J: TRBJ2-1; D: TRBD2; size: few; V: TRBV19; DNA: TGTGCCAGTAGGGAAGAAGCGGGATATGGACCTGAGCAGTTCTTC; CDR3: CASREEAGYGPEQFF
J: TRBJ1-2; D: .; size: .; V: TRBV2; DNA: TGTGCCAGCAGTGAGCAGGGGAGTTATGGCTACACCTTC; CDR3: CASSEQGSYGYTF
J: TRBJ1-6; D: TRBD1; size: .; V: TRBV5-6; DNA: TGTGCCAGCAGCTCCGGACAGGGAAGTCGACCCCTCCACTTT; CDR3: CASSSGQGSRPLHF
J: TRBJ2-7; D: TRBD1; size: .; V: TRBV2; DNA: TGTGCCAGCACGGGACAGATCTACGAGCAGTACTTC; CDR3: CASTGQIYEQYF
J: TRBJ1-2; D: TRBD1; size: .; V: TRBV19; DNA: TGTGCCAGTAGTATGGTTGACAGGGCCATATATGGCTACACCTTC; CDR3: CASSMVDRAIYGYTF
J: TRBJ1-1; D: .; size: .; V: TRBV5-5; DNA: TGTGCCAGCAGCTTGGGGACAGCGAACACTGAAGCTTTCTTT; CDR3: CASSLGTANTEAFF
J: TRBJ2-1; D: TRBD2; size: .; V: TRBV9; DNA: TGTGCCAGCAGCGTACAGACTAGCGGGTACAATGAGCAGTTCTTC; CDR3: CASSVQTSGYNEQFF
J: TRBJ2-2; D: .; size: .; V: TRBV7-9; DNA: TGTGCCAGCAGCTTAGTCTTTAGCGGAACTACCACCGGGGAGCTGTTTTTT; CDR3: CASSLVFSGTTTGELFF
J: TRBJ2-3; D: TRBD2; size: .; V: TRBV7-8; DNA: TGTGCCAGCAGCTTATTGGCTAGCGGTCGCACAGATACGCAGTATTTT; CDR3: CASSLLASGRTDTQYF
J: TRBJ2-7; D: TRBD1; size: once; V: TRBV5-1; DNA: TGCGCCAGCAGCCTCGGACAGGGGGCTCACGAGCAGTACTTC; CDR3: CASSLGQGAHEQYF
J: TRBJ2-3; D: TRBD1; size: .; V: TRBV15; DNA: TGTGCCACCAGGAGGACAGGGGGTCCAGATACGCAGTATTTT; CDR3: CATRRTGGPDTQYF
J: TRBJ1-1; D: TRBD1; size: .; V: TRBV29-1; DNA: TGCAGCGTCTCGACAGGGGTGAGCACTGAAGCTTTCTTT; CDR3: CSVSTGVSTEAFF
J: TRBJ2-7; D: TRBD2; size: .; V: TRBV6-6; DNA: TGTGCCAGCCGTGCGGGAGGGCGCGACGAGCAGTACTTC; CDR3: CASRAGGRDEQYF
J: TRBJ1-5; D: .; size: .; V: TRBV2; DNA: TGTGCCAGCAGGGACGACAGAAGCAATCAGCCCCAGCATTTT; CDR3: CASRDDRSNQPQHF
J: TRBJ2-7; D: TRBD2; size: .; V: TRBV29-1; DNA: TGCAGCGTTGAAGGACTAGCGGGAGGCGTGCAGTACTTC; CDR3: CSVEGLAGGVQYF
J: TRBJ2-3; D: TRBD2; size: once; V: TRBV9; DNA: TGTGCCAGCAGAGCCCGCGGGGGGACTGTGGATACGCAGTATTTT; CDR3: CASRARGGTVDTQYF
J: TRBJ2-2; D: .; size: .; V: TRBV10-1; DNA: TGCGCCAGCAGTGACGGCCTTGCTACAGCCGGGGAGCTGTTTTTT; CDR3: CASSDGLATAGELFF
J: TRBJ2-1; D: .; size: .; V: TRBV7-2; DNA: TGTGCCAGCAGCCGTGACAGTGGGCCCAGCTCCTACAATGAGCAGTTCTTC; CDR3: CASSRDSGPSSYNEQFF